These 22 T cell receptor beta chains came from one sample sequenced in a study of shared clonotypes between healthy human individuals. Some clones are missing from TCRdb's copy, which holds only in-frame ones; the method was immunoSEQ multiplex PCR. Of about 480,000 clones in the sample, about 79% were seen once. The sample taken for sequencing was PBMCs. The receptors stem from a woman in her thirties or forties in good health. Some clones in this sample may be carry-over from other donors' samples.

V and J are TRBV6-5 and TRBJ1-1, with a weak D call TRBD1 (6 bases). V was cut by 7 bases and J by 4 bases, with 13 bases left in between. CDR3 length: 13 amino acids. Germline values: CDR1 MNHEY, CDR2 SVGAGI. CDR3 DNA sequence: TGTGCCAGCACCCGAGGGGGGGGCACTGAAGCTTTCTTT. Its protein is CASTRGGGTEAFF.

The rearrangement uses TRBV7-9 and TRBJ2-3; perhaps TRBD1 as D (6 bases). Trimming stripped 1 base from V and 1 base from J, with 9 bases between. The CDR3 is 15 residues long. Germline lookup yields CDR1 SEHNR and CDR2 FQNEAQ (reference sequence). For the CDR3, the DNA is TGTGCCAGCAGCTTAGGCTCAGGGGGCACAGATACGCAGTATTTT. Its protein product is CASSLGSGGTDTQYF.

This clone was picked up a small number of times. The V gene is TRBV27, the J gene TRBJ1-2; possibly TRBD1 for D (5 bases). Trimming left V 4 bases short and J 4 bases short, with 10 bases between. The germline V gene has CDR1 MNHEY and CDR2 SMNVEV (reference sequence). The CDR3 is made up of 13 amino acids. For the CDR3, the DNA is TGTGCCAGCAGTTCCCGGGACGGCTATGGCTACACCTTC. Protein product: CASSSRDGYGYTF.

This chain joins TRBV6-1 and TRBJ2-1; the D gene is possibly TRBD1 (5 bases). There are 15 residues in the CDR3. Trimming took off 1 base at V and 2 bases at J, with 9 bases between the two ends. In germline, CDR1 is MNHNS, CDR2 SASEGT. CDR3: CASSEERGTYNEQFF. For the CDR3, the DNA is TGTGCCAGCAGTGAAGAAAGGGGAACCTACAATGAGCAGTTCTTC.

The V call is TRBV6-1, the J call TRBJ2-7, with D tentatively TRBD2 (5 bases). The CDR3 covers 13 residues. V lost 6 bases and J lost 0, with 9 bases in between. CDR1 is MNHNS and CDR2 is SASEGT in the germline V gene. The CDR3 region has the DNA TGTGCCAGCAGGGAAAGCGGCTCCTACGAGCAGTACTTC. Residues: CASRESGSYEQYF.

In DNA form, the CDR3 reads TGTGCCAGCAGTGAAGCTTCGGGGTTCCCCTACTACGAGCAGTACTTC. It is translated as CASSEASGFPYYEQYF. The chain joins TRBV6-1 to TRBJ2-7, with a possible D match to TRBD2 (5 bases). With 0 bases removed from V and 3 bases from J, the gap between germline ends came to 15 bases. The CDR3 is 16 residues long. The germline gives CDR1 MNHNS, CDR2 SASEGT.

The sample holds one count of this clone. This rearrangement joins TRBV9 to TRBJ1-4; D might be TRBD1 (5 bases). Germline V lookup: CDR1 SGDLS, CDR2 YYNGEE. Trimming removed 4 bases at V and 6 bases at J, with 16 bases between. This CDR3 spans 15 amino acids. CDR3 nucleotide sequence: TGTGCCAGCAGCCAGACCGGGACTTTTGATGAAAAACTGTTTTTT. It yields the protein CASSQTGTFDEKLFF.

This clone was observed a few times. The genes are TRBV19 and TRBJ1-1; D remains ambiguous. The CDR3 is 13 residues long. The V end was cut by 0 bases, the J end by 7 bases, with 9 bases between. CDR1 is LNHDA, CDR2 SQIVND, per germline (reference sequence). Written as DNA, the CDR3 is TGTGCCAGTAGTATAGATCGGAATTATGAAGCTTTCTTT. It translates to CASSIDRNYEAFF.

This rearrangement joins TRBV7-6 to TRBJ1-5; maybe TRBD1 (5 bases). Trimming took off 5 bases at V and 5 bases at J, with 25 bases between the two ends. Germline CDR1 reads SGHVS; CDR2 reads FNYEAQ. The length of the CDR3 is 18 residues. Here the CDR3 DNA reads TGTGCCAGCAGCATGCCCCCCATGAGCAGGGCGGGAGATCAGCCCCAGCATTTT. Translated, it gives CASSMPPMSRAGDQPQHF.

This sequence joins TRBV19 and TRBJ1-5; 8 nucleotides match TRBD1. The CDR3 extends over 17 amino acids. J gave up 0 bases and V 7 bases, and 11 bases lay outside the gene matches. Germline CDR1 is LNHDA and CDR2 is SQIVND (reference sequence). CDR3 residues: CASNPGTGRNSNQPQHF. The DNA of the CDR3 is TGTGCCAGTAACCCCGGGACAGGACGTAATAGCAATCAGCCCCAGCATTTT.

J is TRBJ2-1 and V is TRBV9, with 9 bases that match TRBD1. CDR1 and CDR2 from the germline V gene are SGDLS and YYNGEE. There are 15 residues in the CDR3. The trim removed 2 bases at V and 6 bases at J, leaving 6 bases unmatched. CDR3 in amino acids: CASSVGTGSFNEQFF. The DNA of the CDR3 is TGTGCCAGCAGCGTCGGGACAGGGTCTTTCAATGAGCAGTTCTTC. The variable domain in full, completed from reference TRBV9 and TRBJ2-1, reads DSGVTQTPKHLITATGQRVTLRCSPRSGDLSVYWYQQSLDQGLQFLIQYYNGEERAKGNILERFSAQQFPDLHSELNLSSLELGDSALYFCASSVGTGSFNEQFFGPGTRLTVL.

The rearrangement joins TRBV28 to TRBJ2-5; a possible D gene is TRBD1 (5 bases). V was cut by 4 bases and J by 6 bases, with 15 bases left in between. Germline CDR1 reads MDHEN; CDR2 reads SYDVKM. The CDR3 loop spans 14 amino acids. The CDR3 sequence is CASSSDRGGKTQYF. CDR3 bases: TGTGCCAGCAGTTCGGATAGGGGCGGAAAGACCCAGTACTTC.

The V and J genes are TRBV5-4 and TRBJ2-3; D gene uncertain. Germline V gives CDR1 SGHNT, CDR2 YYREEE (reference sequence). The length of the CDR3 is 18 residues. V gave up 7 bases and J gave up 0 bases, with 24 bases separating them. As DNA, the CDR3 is TGTGCCAGCTCGCACCGCCCTGGGCGGTACACTAGCACAGATACGCAGTATTTT. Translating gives CASSHRPGRYTSTDTQYF.

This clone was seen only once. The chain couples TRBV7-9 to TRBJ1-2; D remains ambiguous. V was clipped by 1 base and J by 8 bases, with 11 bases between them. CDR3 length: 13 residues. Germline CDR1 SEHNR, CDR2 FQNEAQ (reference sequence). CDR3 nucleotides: TGTGCCAGCAGCTTAGACACCTCTACGGGCTACACCTTC. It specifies CASSLDTSTGYTF. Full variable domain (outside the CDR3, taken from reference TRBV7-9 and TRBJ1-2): DTGVSQNPRHKITKRGQNVTFRCDPISEHNRLYWYRQTLGQGPEFLTYFQNEAQLEKSRLLSDRFSAERPKGSFSTLEIQRTEQGDSAMYLCASSLDTSTGYTFGSGTRLTVV.

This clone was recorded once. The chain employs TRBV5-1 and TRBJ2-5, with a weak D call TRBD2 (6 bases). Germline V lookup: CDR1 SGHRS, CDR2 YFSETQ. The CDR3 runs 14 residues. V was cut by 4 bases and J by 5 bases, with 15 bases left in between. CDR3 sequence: CASSTGDSLETQYF. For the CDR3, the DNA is TGCGCCAGCAGCACGGGGGACTCCTTGGAGACCCAGTACTTC.

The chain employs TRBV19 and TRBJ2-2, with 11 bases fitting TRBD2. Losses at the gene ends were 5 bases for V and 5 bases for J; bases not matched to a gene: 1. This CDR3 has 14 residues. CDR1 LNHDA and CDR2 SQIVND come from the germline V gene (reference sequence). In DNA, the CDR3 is TGTGCCAGTAGTGGGACTAGCGGAACCGGGGAGCTGTTTTTT. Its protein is CASSGTSGTGELFF.

The CDR3 DNA follows: TGTGCCAGCTCACGGGCGCTGTACAATGAGCAGTTCTTC. Translating it yields CASSRALYNEQFF. The V and J genes are TRBV18 and TRBJ2-1; no definite D call. The length of the CDR3 is 13 residues. The germline V and J ends were trimmed by 4 bases and 4 bases, with 8 bases remaining between them. CDR1 and CDR2 (germline): KGHSH, LQKENI.

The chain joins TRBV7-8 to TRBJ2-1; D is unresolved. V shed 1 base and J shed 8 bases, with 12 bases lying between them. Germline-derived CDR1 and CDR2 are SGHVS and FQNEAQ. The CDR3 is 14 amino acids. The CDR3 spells CASSLVPGWYEQFF. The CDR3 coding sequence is TGTGCCAGCAGCTTAGTTCCGGGTTGGTATGAGCAGTTCTTC.

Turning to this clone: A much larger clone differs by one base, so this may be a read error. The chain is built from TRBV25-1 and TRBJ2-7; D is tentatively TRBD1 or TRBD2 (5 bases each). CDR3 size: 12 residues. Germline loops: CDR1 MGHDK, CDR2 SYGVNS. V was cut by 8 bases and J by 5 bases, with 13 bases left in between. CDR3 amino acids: CASGRESDEQYF. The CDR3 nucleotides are TGTGCCAGCGGCAGGGAGTCGGACGAGCAGTACTTC.

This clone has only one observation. CDR3 in amino acids: CARRGGSGLGETQYF. The DNA of the CDR3 is TGTGCCAGAAGAGGTGGCAGCGGGCTGGGAGAGACCCAGTACTTC. This chain joins TRBV2 and TRBJ2-5; D perhaps matches TRBD2 (6 bases). The germline V and J ends were trimmed by 9 bases and 4 bases, with 21 bases remaining between them. CDR1 is SNHLY and CDR2 is FYNNEI in the germline V gene. The CDR3 is 15 residues long.

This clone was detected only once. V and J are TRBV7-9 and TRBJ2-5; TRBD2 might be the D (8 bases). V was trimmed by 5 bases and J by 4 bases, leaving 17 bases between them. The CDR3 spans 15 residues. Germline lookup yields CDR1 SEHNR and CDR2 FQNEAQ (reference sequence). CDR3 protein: CASSISGTELETQYF. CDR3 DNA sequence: TGTGCCAGCAGCATTAGCGGGACAGAGCTAGAGACCCAGTACTTC.

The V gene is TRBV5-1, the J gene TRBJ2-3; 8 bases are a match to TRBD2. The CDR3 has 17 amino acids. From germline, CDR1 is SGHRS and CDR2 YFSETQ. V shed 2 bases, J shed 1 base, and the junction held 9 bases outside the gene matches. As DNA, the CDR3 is TGCGCCAGCAGCTTACCCCCCCTGACTAGCGGCACAGATACGCAGTATTTT. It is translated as CASSLPPLTSGTDTQYF.